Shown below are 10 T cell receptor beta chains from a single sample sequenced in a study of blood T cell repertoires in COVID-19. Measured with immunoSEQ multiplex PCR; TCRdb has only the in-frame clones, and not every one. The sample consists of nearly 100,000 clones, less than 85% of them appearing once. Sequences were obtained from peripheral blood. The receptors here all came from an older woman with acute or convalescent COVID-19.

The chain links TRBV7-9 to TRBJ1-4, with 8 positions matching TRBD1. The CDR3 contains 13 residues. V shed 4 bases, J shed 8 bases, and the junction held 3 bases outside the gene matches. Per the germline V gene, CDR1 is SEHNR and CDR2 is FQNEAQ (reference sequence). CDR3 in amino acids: CASSWDRREKLFF. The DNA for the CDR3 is TGTGCCAGCAGCTGGGACAGGAGGGAAAAACTGTTTTTT.

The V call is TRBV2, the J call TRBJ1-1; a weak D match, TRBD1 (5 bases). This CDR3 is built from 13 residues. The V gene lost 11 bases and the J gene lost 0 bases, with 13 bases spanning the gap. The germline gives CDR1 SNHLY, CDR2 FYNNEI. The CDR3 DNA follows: TGTGCCCTCGGGGGGGGTATGAACACTGAAGCTTTCTTT. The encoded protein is CALGGGMNTEAFF.

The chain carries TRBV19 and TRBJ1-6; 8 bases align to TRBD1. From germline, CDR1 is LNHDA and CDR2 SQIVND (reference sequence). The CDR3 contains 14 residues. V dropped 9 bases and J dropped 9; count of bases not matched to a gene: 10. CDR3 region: CASCFGQGSSPLHF. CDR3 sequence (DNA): TGTGCCAGCTGCTTTGGACAGGGTAGTTCACCCCTCCACTTT.

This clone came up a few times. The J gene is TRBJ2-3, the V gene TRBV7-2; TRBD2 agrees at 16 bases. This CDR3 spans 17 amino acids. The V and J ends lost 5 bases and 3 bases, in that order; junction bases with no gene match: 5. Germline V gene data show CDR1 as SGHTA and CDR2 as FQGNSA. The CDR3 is CASSLGTSGGATDTQYF. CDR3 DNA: TGTGCCAGCAGCCTAGGGACTAGCGGGGGGGCGACAGATACGCAGTATTTT.

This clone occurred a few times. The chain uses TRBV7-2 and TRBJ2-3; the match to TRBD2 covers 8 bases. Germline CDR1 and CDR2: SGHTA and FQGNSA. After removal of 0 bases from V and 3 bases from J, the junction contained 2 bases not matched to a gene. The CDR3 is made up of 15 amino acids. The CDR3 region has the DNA TGTGCCAGCAGCTTAGCCGGGACTAGTACAGATACGCAGTATTTT. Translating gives CASSLAGTSTDTQYF. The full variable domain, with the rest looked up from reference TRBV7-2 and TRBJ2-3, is GAGVSQSPSNKVTEKGKDVELRCDPISGHTALYWYRQSLGQGLEFLIYFQGNSAPDKSGLPSDRFSAERTGGSVSTLTIQRTQQEDSAVYLCASSLAGTSTDTQYFGPGTRLTVL.

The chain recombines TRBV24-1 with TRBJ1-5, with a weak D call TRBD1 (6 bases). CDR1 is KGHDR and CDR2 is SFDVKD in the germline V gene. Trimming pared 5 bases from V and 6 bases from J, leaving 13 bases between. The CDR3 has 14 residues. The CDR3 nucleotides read TGTGCCACCAGTGGCCAGGGGAAGGTTCAGCCCCAGCATTTT. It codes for CATSGQGKVQPQHF.

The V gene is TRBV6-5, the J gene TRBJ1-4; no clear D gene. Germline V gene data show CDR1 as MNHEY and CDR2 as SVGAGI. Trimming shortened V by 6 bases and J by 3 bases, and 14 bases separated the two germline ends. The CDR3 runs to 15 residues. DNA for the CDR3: TGTGCCAGCAGAGGAGGAGCCGCTGCTAATGAAAAACTGTTTTTT. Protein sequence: CASRGGAAANEKLFF.

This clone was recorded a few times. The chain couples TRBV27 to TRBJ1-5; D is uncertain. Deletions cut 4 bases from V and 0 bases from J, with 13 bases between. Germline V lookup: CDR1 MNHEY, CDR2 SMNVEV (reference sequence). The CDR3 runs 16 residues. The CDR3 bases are TGTGCCAGCAGTTCCCTAGCGGTAAATAGCAATCAGCCCCAGCATTTT. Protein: CASSSLAVNSNQPQHF.

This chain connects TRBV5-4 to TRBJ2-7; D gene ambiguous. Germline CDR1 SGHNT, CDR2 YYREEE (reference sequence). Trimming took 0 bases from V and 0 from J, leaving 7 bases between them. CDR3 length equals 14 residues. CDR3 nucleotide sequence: TGTGCCAGCAGCTTGGGTCCTAGCTCCTACGAGCAGTACTTC. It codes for CASSLGPSSYEQYF.

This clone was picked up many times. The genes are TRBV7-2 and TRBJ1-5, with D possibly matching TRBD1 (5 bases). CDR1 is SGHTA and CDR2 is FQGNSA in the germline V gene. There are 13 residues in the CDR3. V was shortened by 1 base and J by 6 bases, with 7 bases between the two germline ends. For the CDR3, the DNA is TGTGCCAGCAGCTTAGACAGGCGTCAGCCCCAGCATTTT. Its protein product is CASSLDRRQPQHF.